This TCR beta chain was captured in a study of early T cells in non-severe SARS-CoV-2 infection. On this clonotype: Its matching antigen is unknown.

V lost 4 bases and J lost 6, with 20 bases in between. The CDR3 is 15 residues long. Germline CDR1 and CDR2: SGHRS and YFSETQ. Unique molecular identifiers tagged individual cDNA molecules. TCRdb used MiXCR to reprocess the 5' RACE reads, holding one entry per CDR3 protein. The data hold fewer than 120,000 distinct CDR3 sequences, with around 12% observed a single time. General study points: There was a bias toward anti-spike CD8 responses in VDJdb matching, which missed private and CD4 specificities.

This sequence was found in an adult who was a healthcare worker with PCR-confirmed SARS-CoV-2 infection or an uninfected control (not recorded which). V usage is TRBV5-1 and J usage is TRBJ2-7, with TRBD2 as a possible D gene (5 bases). Material: whole blood, obtained at baseline. CDR3 nucleotides: TGCGCCAGCAGCCCCCCACTGGCCGGGGTCGGCGAGCAGTACTTC. The encoded protein is CASSPPLAGVGEQYF.